The rows below give T cell receptor beta chains drawn from one sample of a study of T-cell reconstitution after alpha-beta-depleted transplantation in children. TCRdb called the PCR reads again in MiXCR, with one record for every CDR3 protein. Of approximately 980,000 distinct CDR3 sequences listed, around 30% were seen once; the top ten hold around 30%. Sample: PBMCs, mostly from graft donor cells, taken 360 days after TCRalphabeta/CD19-depleted stem cell transplant. These receptors all stem from a boy under three years old who had a stem cell transplant for SCID, so the T cells may come from the graft donor. The CDR3 runs from the conserved cysteine through the conserved F or W. Each record gives: V gene, clone size, J gene, D gene, CDR3 protein, CDR3 DNA. A D gene is named only where the DNA matches it firmly. Clone size is given for some rows only: seen once, a few or many times, or a class if the clone is expanded.

v_call: TRBV5-5; clone_size: few; j_call: TRBJ1-2; d_call: .; cdr3_aa: CASSFWGRVRDGYTF; cdr3_nt: TGTGCCAGCAGCTTTTGGGGCCGCGTCCGGGATGGCTACACCTTC
v_call: TRBV28; clone_size: .; j_call: TRBJ1-3; d_call: .; cdr3_aa: CASSWLPGTIYF; cdr3_nt: TGTGCCAGCAGTTGGCTCCCCGGCACCATATATTTT
v_call: TRBV3-1; clone_size: .; j_call: TRBJ2-3; d_call: .; cdr3_aa: CASSQDRGYFTDTQYF; cdr3_nt: TGTGCCAGCAGCCAAGATCGAGGATACTTCACAGATACGCAGTATTTT
v_call: TRBV11-1; clone_size: .; j_call: TRBJ1-1; d_call: .; cdr3_aa: CASSLVAVMNTEAFF; cdr3_nt: TGTGCCAGCAGCTTAGTTGCTGTTATGAACACTGAAGCTTTCTTT
v_call: TRBV12-3/TRBV12-4; clone_size: many; j_call: TRBJ2-7; d_call: .; cdr3_aa: CASSFGLTYEQYF; cdr3_nt: TGTGCCAGCAGTTTCGGACTAACATACGAGCAGTACTTC
v_call: TRBV29-1; clone_size: .; j_call: TRBJ2-7; d_call: TRBD2; cdr3_aa: CSAKRGLGGEQYF; cdr3_nt: TGCAGTGCCAAGCGGGGCTTGGGTGGTGAGCAGTACTTC
v_call: TRBV9; clone_size: .; j_call: TRBJ1-1; d_call: .; cdr3_aa: CASSPLAPEAEAFF; cdr3_nt: TGTGCCAGCAGCCCCCTAGCACCGGAGGCTGAAGCTTTCTTT
v_call: TRBV2; clone_size: few; j_call: TRBJ2-7; d_call: TRBD2; cdr3_aa: CASMKRGSPSEQYF; cdr3_nt: TGTGCCAGCATGAAGCGGGGCTCTCCTTCCGAGCAGTACTTC
v_call: TRBV9; clone_size: few; j_call: TRBJ2-5; d_call: .; cdr3_aa: CASSKGGGTQETQYF; cdr3_nt: TGTGCCAGCAGCAAGGGGGGCGGTACCCAAGAGACCCAGTACTTC
v_call: TRBV20-1; clone_size: .; j_call: TRBJ1-3; d_call: .; cdr3_aa: CSAPSPGTSGNTIYF; cdr3_nt: TGCAGTGCCCCCTCCCCGGGAACCTCTGGAAACACCATATATTTT
v_call: TRBV5-6; clone_size: .; j_call: TRBJ2-7; d_call: .; cdr3_aa: CASSRGTGPSYEQYF; cdr3_nt: TGTGCCAGCAGCCGAGGCACAGGGCCCTCCTACGAGCAGTACTTC
v_call: TRBV11-1; clone_size: .; j_call: TRBJ2-5; d_call: TRBD1; cdr3_aa: CASTYKPRVGTEETQYF; cdr3_nt: TGTGCCAGCACCTATAAACCCCGTGTCGGGACAGAAGAGACCCAGTACTTC
v_call: TRBV12-3/TRBV12-4; clone_size: many; j_call: TRBJ2-2; d_call: .; cdr3_aa: CASSLWGSGELFF; cdr3_nt: TGTGCCAGCAGCCTCTGGGGGTCCGGGGAGCTGTTTTTT
v_call: TRBV9; clone_size: .; j_call: TRBJ1-2; d_call: TRBD1; cdr3_aa: CASSDGQGSNYGYTF; cdr3_nt: TGTGCCAGCAGCGACGGACAGGGATCGAACTATGGCTACACCTTC
v_call: TRBV5-5; clone_size: few; j_call: TRBJ2-7; d_call: TRBD2; cdr3_aa: CASSLERGHEQYF; cdr3_nt: TGTGCCAGCAGCCTCGAGCGGGGGCACGAGCAGTACTTC
v_call: TRBV28; clone_size: .; j_call: TRBJ2-7; d_call: .; cdr3_aa: CASSFRITAEQYF; cdr3_nt: TGTGCCAGCAGTTTCAGGATAACGGCCGAGCAGTACTTC
v_call: TRBV12-3/TRBV12-4; clone_size: .; j_call: TRBJ1-1; d_call: .; cdr3_aa: CASSRDRGSNEAFF; cdr3_nt: TGTGCCAGCAGCAGGGACCGAGGAAGTAACGAAGCTTTCTTT
v_call: TRBV5-1; clone_size: .; j_call: TRBJ1-5; d_call: .; cdr3_aa: CASSLDGGAGQPQHF; cdr3_nt: TGCGCCAGCAGCTTGGACGGGGGCGCGGGTCAGCCCCAGCATTTT
v_call: TRBV20-1; clone_size: .; j_call: TRBJ2-1; d_call: TRBD2; cdr3_aa: CSARGLAGAMGEQFF; cdr3_nt: TGCAGTGCTAGGGGACTAGCGGGGGCCATGGGTGAGCAGTTCTTC
v_call: TRBV18; clone_size: .; j_call: TRBJ2-7; d_call: .; cdr3_aa: CASSPRGEWGIYEQYF; cdr3_nt: TGTGCCAGCTCACCACGGGGGGAGTGGGGAATCTACGAGCAGTACTTC
v_call: TRBV5-5; clone_size: few; j_call: TRBJ2-1; d_call: .; cdr3_aa: CASRHRDPYNEQFF; cdr3_nt: TGTGCCAGCAGACACCGGGACCCCTACAATGAGCAGTTCTTC
v_call: TRBV12-3/TRBV12-4; clone_size: few; j_call: TRBJ2-3; d_call: TRBD1; cdr3_aa: CASSLGQKDTQYF; cdr3_nt: TGTGCCAGCAGTCTGGGACAGAAAGATACGCAGTATTTT
v_call: TRBV20-1; clone_size: .; j_call: TRBJ1-1; d_call: .; cdr3_aa: CSAQGNTEAFF; cdr3_nt: TGCAGTGCCCAGGGGAACACTGAAGCTTTCTTT
v_call: TRBV29-1; clone_size: few; j_call: TRBJ2-1; d_call: .; cdr3_aa: CSVAAARSSYNEQFF; cdr3_nt: TGCAGCGTTGCCGCGGCAAGAAGCTCCTACAATGAGCAGTTCTTC
v_call: TRBV6-1; clone_size: few; j_call: TRBJ1-5; d_call: .; cdr3_aa: CASRMGPYSNQPQHF; cdr3_nt: TGTGCCAGCAGGATGGGACCCTATAGCAATCAGCCCCAGCATTTT
v_call: TRBV5-1; clone_size: .; j_call: TRBJ1-1; d_call: .; cdr3_aa: CASSWWGQSNTEAFF; cdr3_nt: TGCGCCAGCAGCTGGTGGGGGCAGAGTAACACTGAAGCTTTCTTT
v_call: TRBV12-3/TRBV12-4; clone_size: few; j_call: TRBJ1-1; d_call: .; cdr3_aa: CASSRDRIRNTEAFF; cdr3_nt: TGTGCCAGCAGCCGCGACCGAATCCGGAACACTGAAGCTTTCTTT
v_call: TRBV6-1; clone_size: few; j_call: TRBJ2-7; d_call: .; cdr3_aa: CASSESSAGNNHLEDF; cdr3_nt: TGTGCCAGCAGTGAAAGTTCAGCAGGGAACAACCACTTAGAAGACTTC
v_call: TRBV7-8; clone_size: .; j_call: TRBJ2-3; d_call: TRBD1; cdr3_aa: CASSLAGGILDTQYF; cdr3_nt: TGTGCCAGCAGCTTGGCAGGGGGCATCCTAGATACGCAGTATTTT
v_call: TRBV7-9; clone_size: .; j_call: TRBJ2-7; d_call: .; cdr3_aa: CASRESQGYEQYF; cdr3_nt: TGTGCCAGCAGGGAGTCACAGGGATACGAGCAGTACTTC
v_call: TRBV5-1; clone_size: .; j_call: TRBJ2-7; d_call: TRBD1; cdr3_aa: CASSLGEQGKRNEQYF; cdr3_nt: TGCGCCAGCAGCTTGGGGGAACAGGGGAAGAGGAACGAGCAGTACTTC
v_call: TRBV5-1; clone_size: .; j_call: TRBJ2-5; d_call: .; cdr3_aa: CASSLVASPQETQYF; cdr3_nt: TGCGCCAGCAGCTTGGTAGCCAGTCCCCAAGAGACCCAGTACTTC
v_call: TRBV20-1; clone_size: .; j_call: TRBJ2-1; d_call: .; cdr3_aa: CSARDYGSYNEQFF; cdr3_nt: TGCAGTGCTAGAGATTACGGATCCTACAATGAGCAGTTCTTC
v_call: TRBV6-5; clone_size: .; j_call: TRBJ1-1; d_call: TRBD1; cdr3_aa: CASSYGDRVITEAFF; cdr3_nt: TGTGCCAGCAGTTACGGGGACAGGGTCATCACTGAAGCTTTCTTT
v_call: TRBV7-9; clone_size: few; j_call: TRBJ2-2; d_call: TRBD2; cdr3_aa: CASSHASGGLNTGELFF; cdr3_nt: TGTGCCAGCAGCCACGCCAGCGGGGGCCTAAACACCGGGGAGCTGTTTTTT
v_call: TRBV4-3; clone_size: few; j_call: TRBJ2-2; d_call: .; cdr3_aa: CASSQRASSGELFF; cdr3_nt: TGCGCCAGCAGCCAAAGAGCTTCCTCCGGGGAGCTGTTTTTT
v_call: TRBV18; clone_size: few; j_call: TRBJ1-1; d_call: .; cdr3_aa: CASSMGRIKRDTEAFF; cdr3_nt: TGTGCCAGCTCGATGGGACGGATTAAAAGGGACACTGAAGCTTTCTTT
v_call: TRBV18; clone_size: .; j_call: TRBJ1-1; d_call: .; cdr3_aa: CASSRVGLMNTEAFF; cdr3_nt: TGTGCCAGCTCACGAGTGGGGTTAATGAACACTGAAGCTTTCTTT
v_call: TRBV3-1; clone_size: few; j_call: TRBJ2-7; d_call: .; cdr3_aa: CASSTRRRLVGYEQYF; cdr3_nt: TGTGCCAGCAGCACCCGGAGGCGTCTGGTTGGATACGAGCAGTACTTC
v_call: TRBV11-3; clone_size: few; j_call: TRBJ2-2; d_call: .; cdr3_aa: CASSLQRSTGELFF; cdr3_nt: TGTGCCAGCAGCTTACAACGGTCTACCGGGGAGCTGTTTTTT
v_call: TRBV12-3/TRBV12-4; clone_size: .; j_call: TRBJ2-3; d_call: .; cdr3_aa: CASSHDAPIHTDTQYF; cdr3_nt: TGTGCCAGCAGCCATGATGCACCAATCCACACAGATACGCAGTATTTT
v_call: TRBV20-1; clone_size: .; j_call: TRBJ2-3; d_call: .; cdr3_aa: CSARRSGGRTTDTQYF; cdr3_nt: TGCAGTGCTAGACGTTCCGGTGGGCGGACCACAGATACGCAGTATTTT
v_call: TRBV12-3/TRBV12-4; clone_size: .; j_call: TRBJ1-2; d_call: .; cdr3_aa: CASTKGPSNYGYTF; cdr3_nt: TGTGCCAGCACTAAGGGACCGTCTAACTATGGCTACACCTTC
v_call: TRBV5-1; clone_size: .; j_call: TRBJ1-1; d_call: .; cdr3_aa: CASSLAFVEAFF; cdr3_nt: TGCGCCAGCAGCTTGGCGTTTGTAGAAGCTTTCTTT
v_call: TRBV15; clone_size: .; j_call: TRBJ2-6; d_call: .; cdr3_aa: CATSSQAAVVGANVLTF; cdr3_nt: TGTGCCACCAGCTCCCAGGCCGCAGTTGTTGGGGCCAACGTCCTGACTTTC
v_call: TRBV20-1; clone_size: few; j_call: TRBJ2-3; d_call: .; cdr3_aa: CSASPGRGGASTDTQYF; cdr3_nt: TGCAGTGCTAGCCCCGGCCGTGGAGGGGCTAGCACAGATACGCAGTATTTT
v_call: TRBV11-2; clone_size: few; j_call: TRBJ2-7; d_call: TRBD2; cdr3_aa: CASSSVNRPSGRDGYEQYF; cdr3_nt: TGTGCCAGCAGCTCCGTCAATAGGCCTAGCGGTAGGGACGGCTACGAGCAGTACTTC
v_call: TRBV12-3/TRBV12-4; clone_size: .; j_call: TRBJ1-2; d_call: .; cdr3_aa: CASSSSRTGYTF; cdr3_nt: TGTGCCAGCAGTTCCTCAAGAACGGGCTACACCTTC
v_call: TRBV24-1; clone_size: .; j_call: TRBJ2-1; d_call: TRBD2; cdr3_aa: CATSDLPSGGYNEQFF; cdr3_nt: TGTGCCACCAGTGATTTGCCTAGCGGTGGCTACAATGAGCAGTTCTTC
v_call: TRBV29-1; clone_size: few; j_call: TRBJ2-1; d_call: .; cdr3_aa: CSERDTYNEQFF; cdr3_nt: TGCAGCGAACGGGACACCTACAATGAGCAGTTCTTC
v_call: TRBV29-1; clone_size: .; j_call: TRBJ2-7; d_call: .; cdr3_aa: CSVEGVTGLSYEQYF; cdr3_nt: TGCAGCGTTGAAGGGGTGACAGGTCTCTCCTACGAGCAGTACTTC
v_call: TRBV20-1; clone_size: .; j_call: TRBJ1-5; d_call: .; cdr3_aa: CSARSGGNQPQHF; cdr3_nt: TGCAGTGCTAGATCCGGTGGCAATCAGCCCCAGCATTTT
v_call: TRBV4-3; clone_size: .; j_call: TRBJ1-3; d_call: .; cdr3_aa: CASSSRTDPIPISGNTIYF; cdr3_nt: TGCGCCAGCAGCTCCCGGACAGACCCTATCCCAATCTCTGGAAACACCATATATTTT
v_call: TRBV4-1; clone_size: .; j_call: TRBJ1-4; d_call: .; cdr3_aa: CASSQRHRTATNEKLFF; cdr3_nt: TGCGCCAGCAGCCAAAGACACAGGACCGCAACTAATGAAAAACTGTTTTTT
v_call: TRBV6-1; clone_size: .; j_call: TRBJ2-3; d_call: TRBD1; cdr3_aa: CASRPDRGGDTQYF; cdr3_nt: TGTGCCAGCAGACCTGACAGGGGTGGGGATACGCAGTATTTT
v_call: TRBV15; clone_size: few; j_call: TRBJ2-5; d_call: TRBD2; cdr3_aa: CATSRRGTSVQETQYF; cdr3_nt: TGTGCCACCAGCAGGAGGGGGACTAGCGTTCAAGAGACCCAGTACTTC
v_call: TRBV11-1; clone_size: .; j_call: TRBJ1-1; d_call: .; cdr3_aa: CASSRTRGRGTEAFF; cdr3_nt: TGTGCCAGCAGCCGCACGAGGGGCCGAGGGACTGAAGCTTTCTTT
v_call: TRBV4-1; clone_size: few; j_call: TRBJ2-7; d_call: TRBD1; cdr3_aa: CASSPFGTGDGQYF; cdr3_nt: TGCGCCAGCAGCCCATTTGGGACAGGAGACGGGCAGTACTTC